These 6 T cell receptor beta chains share one sample of origin, sequenced in a study of OX40 agonist ivuxolimab in advanced cancers. Profiling relied on immunoSEQ multiplex PCR, and the TCRdb table lists in-frame clones only, not all of them. The repertoire holds more than 85,000 clones, with 90% as singletons. The sample was CD4+ or CD8+ T cells sorted from blood, taken in a trial of the OX40 agonist ivuxolimab. The receptors stem from an adult with an advanced solid tumor such as melanoma, head and neck, liver or kidney cancer.

This chain uses TRBV18 with TRBJ2-7, with 7 bases matching TRBD2. The CDR3 contains 15 residues. CDR1 and CDR2 from the germline V gene are KGHSH and LQKENI. Germline trimming cut 3 bases from V and 3 bases from J; bases unmatched to any gene: 8. CDR3 sequence: CASSPASGQSYEQYF. The CDR3 DNA follows: TGTGCCAGCTCACCCGCTAGCGGCCAAAGCTACGAGCAGTACTTC.

CDR3 amino acids: CASSYGPRGGYTF. The CDR3 DNA sequence: TGTGCCAGCAGTTACGGCCCTCGGGGGGGCTACACCTTC. The chain couples TRBV5-6 to TRBJ1-2; maybe TRBD1 (5 bases). The CDR3 sequence is 13 residues long. CDR1 and CDR2 from the germline V gene are SGHDT and YYEEEE. V was pared by 5 bases and J by 8 bases, with 16 bases between.

The rearrangement uses TRBV19 and TRBJ2-1; 13 nucleotides match TRBD2. Per germline, CDR1 LNHDA and CDR2 SQIVND (reference sequence). This CDR3 comprises 18 residues. After removal of 4 bases from V and 5 bases from J, the junction contained 11 bases not matched to a gene. DNA of the CDR3: TGTGCCAGTAGTAAGGGACTAGCGGGACGCTCGGCAGACAATGAGCAGTTCTTC. This gives the protein CASSKGLAGRSADNEQFF.

To note about this clone: Other DNA sequences within the sample encode an identical CDR3. This chain connects TRBV28 to TRBJ1-2; D might be TRBD1 (6 bases). The V gene lost 1 base and the J gene lost 2 bases, with 8 bases spanning the gap. The germline V gene has CDR1 MDHEN and CDR2 SYDVKM. The CDR3 covers 14 residues. This CDR3 reads CASSLSTGNYGYTF. In DNA, the CDR3 is TGTGCCAGCAGTTTATCCACAGGGAACTATGGCTACACCTTC.

This clone has just a few counts. The chain is built from TRBV28 and TRBJ1-1; the D gene is possibly TRBD1 (5 bases). The CDR3 contains 12 residues. V dropped 8 bases and J dropped 5 bases, with 12 bases sitting between them. Germline V CDR1 and CDR2: MDHEN, SYDVKM. In nucleotides, the CDR3 is TGTGCCAGCCAGGAGGGGCGTACTGAAGCTTTCTTT. It encodes CASQEGRTEAFF.

The chain links TRBV7-2 to TRBJ2-7; 10 bases map to TRBD2. The CDR3 covers 17 residues. Per the germline V gene, CDR1 is SGHTA and CDR2 is FQGNSA. V trimming: 0 bases; J trimming: 0 bases; junction bases outside the gene matches: 5. CDR3 amino acids: CASSLASGGVASYEQYF. The CDR3 region has the DNA TGTGCCAGCAGCTTAGCCAGCGGGGGGGTGGCCTCCTACGAGCAGTACTTC.